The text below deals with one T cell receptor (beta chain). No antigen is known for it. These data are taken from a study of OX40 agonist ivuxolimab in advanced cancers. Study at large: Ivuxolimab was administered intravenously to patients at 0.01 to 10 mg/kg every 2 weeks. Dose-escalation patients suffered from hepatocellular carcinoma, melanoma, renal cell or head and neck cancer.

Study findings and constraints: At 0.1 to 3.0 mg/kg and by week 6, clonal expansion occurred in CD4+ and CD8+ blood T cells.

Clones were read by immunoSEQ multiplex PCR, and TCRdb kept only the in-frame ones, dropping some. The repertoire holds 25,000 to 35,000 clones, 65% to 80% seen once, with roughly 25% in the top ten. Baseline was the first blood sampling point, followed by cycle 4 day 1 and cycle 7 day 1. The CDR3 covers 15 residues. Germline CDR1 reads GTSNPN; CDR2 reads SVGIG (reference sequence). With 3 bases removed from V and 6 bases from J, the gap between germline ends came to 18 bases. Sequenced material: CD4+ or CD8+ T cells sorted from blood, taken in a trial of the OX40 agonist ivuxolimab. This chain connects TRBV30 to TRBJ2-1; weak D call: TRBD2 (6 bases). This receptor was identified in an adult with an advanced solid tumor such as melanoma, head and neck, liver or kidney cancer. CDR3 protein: CAWSPGVLTTNEQFF. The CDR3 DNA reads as TGTGCCTGGAGCCCGGGGGTCCTGACAACCAATGAGCAGTTCTTC.